These 22 T cell receptor beta chains share one sample of origin, sequenced in a study of blood T cell repertoires in COVID-19. Repertoires were generated with immunoSEQ multiplex PCR, while TCRdb's copy carries only in-frame clones and drops some. This sample has roughly 180,000 clones, with more than 85% found just once. The sample comprised peripheral blood. These TCRs come from a man younger than 35 with acute or convalescent COVID-19.

This clone appeared once. The J gene is TRBJ1-2, the V gene TRBV11-1; tentatively, D is TRBD1 (5 bases). Trimming shortened V by 5 bases and J by 4 bases, and 14 bases separated the two germline ends. The CDR3 covers 14 residues. Germline V lookup: CDR1 SGHAT, CDR2 FQDESV (reference sequence). The CDR3 protein is CASSPTGGSYGYTF. In nucleotides, the CDR3 is TGTGCCAGCAGCCCGACGGGGGGATCCTATGGCTACACCTTC.

The genes are TRBV6-5 and TRBJ2-1; 10 nucleotides line up with TRBD2. The CDR3 is made up of 13 amino acids. The V segment lost 7 bases and the J segment 6 bases; nucleotides outside the gene matches: 3. Germline V gene sequence: CDR1 MNHEY, CDR2 SVGAGI. CDR3 amino acids: CASTSGGSNEQFF. The CDR3 DNA is TGTGCCAGCACTAGCGGGGGCTCCAATGAGCAGTTCTTC.

The J gene is TRBJ2-3, the V gene TRBV5-1; TRBD2 aligns across 10 bases. Germline V lookup: CDR1 SGHRS, CDR2 YFSETQ. V was clipped by 4 bases and J by 5 bases; unmatched bases: 7. The CDR3 extends over 15 amino acids. In DNA, the CDR3 is TGCGCCAGCAGCGCTAGCGGGGGAGGGTTAGATACGCAGTATTTT. It yields the protein CASSASGGGLDTQYF.

The chain links TRBV25-1 to TRBJ1-5; D remains ambiguous. The germline V and J ends were trimmed by 9 bases and 4 bases, with 13 bases remaining between them. The CDR3 has 13 amino acids. Germline-derived CDR1 and CDR2 are MGHDK and SYGVNS. The CDR3 DNA sequence: TGTGCCAGTCGCGGCCGAGGTAATCAGCCCCAGCATTTT. As protein: CASRGRGNQPQHF.

This clone was counted between two and nine times. The chain recombines TRBV28 with TRBJ1-1; the D gene is possibly TRBD1 (5 bases). Per the germline V gene, CDR1 is MDHEN and CDR2 is SYDVKM. Trimming left V 5 bases short and J 5 bases short, with 15 bases between. The CDR3 has 14 residues. The CDR3 nucleotides read TGTGCCAGCAGTCCTGCAGGGCGGCGGACTGAAGCTTTCTTT. As protein: CASSPAGRRTEAFF.

The chain combines TRBV12-3 or TRBV12-4 with TRBJ1-2; TRBD1 is a possible D gene (6 bases). V gave up 7 bases and J gave up 4 bases, with 13 bases separating them. The CDR3 totals 13 residues. The CDR3 loop is CASTTARGYGYTF. CDR3 coding DNA: TGTGCCAGCACCACGGCCAGGGGCTATGGCTACACCTTC.

The V call is TRBV6-5, the J call TRBJ2-5, with 7 nucleotides matching TRBD1. The V and J ends lost 6 bases and 5 bases, in that order; junction bases with no gene match: 12. CDR1 is MNHEY and CDR2 is SVGAGI in the germline V gene. The CDR3 spans 15 residues. The DNA of the CDR3 is TGTGCCAGCAGGGACGACAGGGTGGGAATGGAGACCCAGTACTTC. Encoded protein: CASRDDRVGMETQYF.

This chain uses TRBV2 with TRBJ1-4, with a tentative D call TRBD1 (6 bases). Germline V lookup: CDR1 SNHLY, CDR2 FYNNEI. This CDR3 comprises 14 residues. The V end lost 7 bases, the J end lost 8 bases, and 17 bases lay between the germline ends. CDR3 bases: TGTGCCAGCAACAGGGCCGGCAGGCGAGAAAAACTGTTTTTT. This codes for CASNRAGRREKLFF.

The chain couples TRBV6-4 to TRBJ2-3; 7 nucleotides match TRBD1. The length of the CDR3 is 15 residues. Germline V lookup: CDR1 MRHNA, CDR2 SNTAGT. Trimming cost V 5 bases and J 1 base; bases outside gene matches: 6. The DNA of the CDR3 is TGTGCCAGCAGTTTGACAGGGTCTGGCACAGATACGCAGTATTTT. It specifies CASSLTGSGTDTQYF.

This chain joins TRBV11-3 and TRBJ2-7; tentative D call: TRBD1 (6 bases). Germline values: CDR1 SGHNT, CDR2 YENEEA. This CDR3 spans 13 amino acids. Trimming took off 4 bases at V and 5 bases at J, with 12 bases between the two ends. CDR3: CASSSGTYDEQYF. CDR3 DNA: TGTGCCAGCAGCTCCGGGACATATGACGAGCAGTACTTC.

The gene calls are TRBV30 and TRBJ1-1; no clear D. Per germline, CDR1 GTSNPN and CDR2 SVGIG (reference sequence). This CDR3 is 13 amino acids long. V lost 5 bases, J lost 0 bases, and 10 bases lay in between. In nucleotides, the CDR3 is TGTGCCTGGGGCGGATCGATGAACACTGAAGCTTTCTTT. It translates to CAWGGSMNTEAFF.

V usage is TRBV5-4 and J usage is TRBJ1-2; D possibly corresponds to TRBD1 (6 bases). The CDR3 has 16 residues. Trimming removed 1 base from V and 2 bases from J, with 15 bases in between. Germline loops: CDR1 SGHNT, CDR2 YYREEE (reference sequence). The CDR3 here is CASSLTGKRINYGYTF. The DNA for the CDR3 is TGTGCCAGCAGCTTGACAGGGAAAAGAATAAACTATGGCTACACCTTC. Drawing the rest from reference TRBV5-4 and TRBJ1-2, the complete variable domain is ETGVTQSPTHLIKTRGQQVTLRCSSQSGHNTVSWYQQALGQGPQFIFQYYREEENGRGNFPPRFSGLQFPNYSSELNVNALELDDSALYLCASSLTGKRINYGYTFGSGTRLTVV.

The rearrangement joins TRBV24-1 to TRBJ2-7, with 9 bases aligning to TRBD1. After removal of 2 bases from V and 5 bases from J, the junction contained 6 bases not matched to a gene. CDR3 length: 15 residues. Germline lookup yields CDR1 KGHDR and CDR2 SFDVKD. The CDR3 protein is CATSDSTGGFNEQYF. In DNA, the CDR3 is TGTGCCACCAGTGATTCGACAGGGGGTTTCAACGAGCAGTACTTC.

The V gene is TRBV5-1, the J gene TRBJ1-2, with 10 bases lining up with TRBD1. Germline V gene sequence: CDR1 SGHRS, CDR2 YFSETQ. This CDR3 is built from 15 residues. V shed 4 bases and J 5 bases; nucleotides not matched to a gene: 8. Written as DNA, the CDR3 is TGCGCCAGCAGCCCCCGACAGGGGGCGGGGTATGGCTACACCTTC. Its protein product is CASSPRQGAGYGYTF.

V usage is TRBV27 and J usage is TRBJ1-2, with D uncertain. V dropped 5 bases and J dropped 8 bases, with 15 bases sitting between them. Germline CDR1 and CDR2: MNHEY and SMNVEV (reference sequence). The CDR3 has 13 residues. CDR3 sequence (DNA): TGTGCCAGCAGTAGCCAAGGACGGGGAGGCTACACCTTC. As protein: CASSSQGRGGYTF.

This clone showed up just once. The J gene is TRBJ2-1, the V gene TRBV7-9, with 10 positions matching TRBD1. CDR3 length: 16 residues. Unmatched junction bases numbered 5, after V lost 6 bases and J lost 0 bases. Looked up from germline, CDR1 is SEHNR and CDR2 is FQNEAQ (reference sequence). CDR3 sequence reads: CASSRTGGSSYNEQFF. CDR3 DNA sequence: TGTGCCAGCAGTCGGACAGGGGGGAGCTCCTACAATGAGCAGTTCTTC.

CDR3 in DNA: TGTGCCAGCATGGCGAGGGACAGAAATAATTCACCCCTCCACTTT. Amino acid sequence: CASMARDRNNSPLHF. The chain carries TRBV6-5 and TRBJ1-6; 7 bases map to TRBD1. J was trimmed by 5 bases and V by 7 bases; bases with no gene match: 8. Germline CDR1 is MNHEY and CDR2 is SVGAGI. CDR3 length: 15 amino acids.

V usage is TRBV5-1 and J usage is TRBJ2-6; possible D gene TRBD1, 9 bases. This CDR3 has 18 amino acids. V shed 4 bases and J shed 0 bases, with 17 bases lying between them. In germline, CDR1 is SGHRS, CDR2 YFSETQ. The CDR3 nucleotides are TGCGCCAGCAGCCCGGGAGGGACAGGGCCCTCTGGGGCCAACGTCCTGACTTTC. This sequence encodes CASSPGGTGPSGANVLTF.

This chain joins TRBV30 and TRBJ1-2; TRBD1 aligns across 8 bases. Germline lookup yields CDR1 GTSNPN and CDR2 SVGIG (reference sequence). V lost 0 bases to trimming and J lost 5 bases; unmatched junction nucleotides: 8. There are 15 residues in the CDR3. CDR3 bases: TGTGCCTGGAGTGTCCGGGACAGGCGAGCTTATGGCTACACCTTC. Protein product: CAWSVRDRRAYGYTF.

The genes are TRBV30 and TRBJ1-2; 9 bases are shared with TRBD1. Unmatched junction bases numbered 10, after V lost 3 bases and J lost 5 bases. This CDR3 contains 15 residues. In germline, CDR1 is GTSNPN, CDR2 SVGIG (reference sequence). CDR3 protein: CAWRTGTGFSYGYTF. The CDR3 DNA follows: TGTGCCTGGAGAACCGGGACAGGGTTTAGTTATGGCTACACCTTC. Complete variable domain (other parts from reference TRBV30 and TRBJ1-2): SQTIHQWPATLVQPVGSPLSLECTVEGTSNPNLYWYRQAAGRGLQLLFYSVGIGQISSEVPQNLSASRPQDRQFILSSKKLLLSDSGFYLCAWRTGTGFSYGYTFGSGTRLTVV.

Of note for this clone: One end of the junction varies from germline; a read error may be responsible. The chain joins TRBV18 to TRBJ1-2; D is undetermined. Per the germline V gene, CDR1 is KGHSH and CDR2 is LQKENI. The CDR3 length is 12 residues. Written as DNA, the CDR3 is TGTGCCAGCGCACCCCAGAACTATGGCTACACCTTC. Translating it yields CASAPQNYGYTF. Full variable domain (missing parts from reference TRBV18 and TRBJ1-2): NAGVMQNPRHLVRRRGQEARLRCSPMKGHSHVYWYRQLPEEGLKFMVYLQKENIIDESGMPKERFSAEFPKEGPSILRIQQVVRGDSAAYFCASAPQNYGYTFGSGTRLTVV.

V usage is TRBV3-1 (or the pseudogene TRBV3-2) and J usage is TRBJ1-3, with TRBD1 matching over 7 bases. V shed 2 bases and J 3 bases; nucleotides not matched to a gene: 4. The CDR3 totals 15 residues. CDR1 and CDR2 from the germline V gene are LGHDT and YNNKEL (reference sequence). CDR3 region: CASSQQGGFGNTIYF. The CDR3 DNA reads as TGTGCCAGCAGCCAACAGGGGGGATTTGGAAACACCATATATTTT.